The 17 T cell receptor beta chains reported below all come from one sample, sequenced in a study of blood T cells in healthy people across ages. Sample-barcoded 5' priming and a J-beta primer mix drove a second PCR of roughly 7 to 11 cycles. TCRdb used MiXCR to reprocess the 5' RACE reads, holding one entry per CDR3 protein. The table has hundreds of thousands of distinct CDR3 sequences, 40% to 50% seen once. The specimen sequenced was blood. These receptor sequences come from a man aged 55 to 70 in good health.

This chain joins TRBV5-1 and TRBJ1-1; D is uncertain. This CDR3 is built from 16 residues. Trimming removed 0 bases from V and 1 base from J, with 13 bases in between. The germline gives CDR1 SGHRS, CDR2 YFSETQ. CDR3 residues: CASSLAPSVPNTEAFF. The CDR3 nucleotides are TGCGCCAGCAGCTTGGCCCCGTCCGTCCCGAACACTGAAGCTTTCTTT.

Note on this clonotype: With a much larger clone just one base away, this may be a read error. The DNA of the CDR3 is TGCAGTGCTAGAGAAGTGACAGCCTGTGATACGCAGTATTTT. Its protein is CSAREVTACDTQYF. The chain carries TRBV20-1 and TRBJ2-3; tentative D call: TRBD1 (5 bases). Trimming cost V 0 bases and J 6 bases, with 13 bases left between them. Germline CDR1 is DFQATT and CDR2 is SNEGSKA (reference sequence). This CDR3 has 14 amino acids.

The V and J genes are TRBV20-1 and TRBJ2-3; tentatively, D is TRBD1 (5 bases). Trimming took off 3 bases at V and 4 bases at J, with 14 bases between the two ends. The CDR3 totals 14 residues. Germline V CDR1 and CDR2: DFQATT, SNEGSKA (reference sequence). DNA of the CDR3: TGCAGTGCTAGTGATGACAGCCGCGCAGATACGCAGTATTTT. Translation: CSASDDSRADTQYF.

This clonotype occurred many times. The chain carries TRBV29-1 and TRBJ2-7; TRBD1 matches at 11 bases. CDR1 and CDR2 from the germline V gene are SQVTM and ANQGSEA. V shed 1 base and J 5 bases; nucleotides not matched to a gene: 13. The CDR3 totals 17 residues. Here the CDR3 DNA reads TGCAGCGTTGAAGTCGTCGTTAGGACAGGGGGCGGGAACGAGCAGTACTTC. It yields the protein CSVEVVVRTGGGNEQYF.

CDR3 protein: CASSQGQGFFQPQHF. CDR3 coding DNA: TGTGCCAGCAGCCAGGGACAGGGATTTTTTCAGCCCCAGCATTTT. The chain joins TRBV4-2 to TRBJ1-5; 9 nucleotides match TRBD1. Per the germline V gene, CDR1 is LGHNA and CDR2 is YNFKEQ. V lost 3 bases and J lost 6; bases outside the gene matches: 6. This CDR3 region has 15 residues.

This clonotype was recorded a few times. The rearrangement uses TRBV27 and TRBJ2-5; 7 nucleotides line up with TRBD1. Germline lookup yields CDR1 MNHEY and CDR2 SMNVEV (reference sequence). This CDR3 has 15 residues. V shed 5 bases, J shed 3 bases, and the junction held 9 bases outside the gene matches. The CDR3 coding sequence is TGTGCCAGCAGTCTGTGGCCGGGGACAGAAGAGACCCAGTACTTC. Protein product: CASSLWPGTEETQYF.

This clonotype was seen a handful of times. The chain links TRBV6-2 or TRBV6-3 to TRBJ1-1; D may be TRBD1 (5 bases). The germline V gene has CDR1 MNHEY and CDR2 SVGEGT. This CDR3 region has 12 residues. V gave up 5 bases and J gave up 6 bases, with 10 bases separating them. The CDR3 DNA follows: TGTGCCAGCAGTACGCCAGGGTCTGAAGCTTTCTTT. Its protein product is CASSTPGSEAFF.

V usage is TRBV2 and J usage is TRBJ1-2; D unresolved. The CDR3 contains 13 residues. V lost 5 bases and J 7 bases, leaving 14 bases between the germline ends. CDR1 is SNHLY and CDR2 is FYNNEI in the germline V gene. CDR3 in amino acids: CASSPANEGGYTF. DNA of the CDR3: TGTGCCAGCAGTCCGGCCAATGAGGGTGGCTACACCTTC.

In nucleotides, the CDR3 is TGTGCCAGCAGTCCGAGACAGGCGACGAATTCACCCCTCCACTTT. This translates into CASSPRQATNSPLHF. The J gene is TRBJ1-6, the V gene TRBV12-3 or TRBV12-4; D perhaps matches TRBD1 (6 bases). V was trimmed by 5 bases and J by 7 bases, leaving 15 bases between them. CDR3 size: 15 residues.

This clonotype was seen a few times. Written as DNA, the CDR3 is TGCAGCGTTGTGCTTACGGTCGAGGCAACTAATGAAAAACTGTTTTTT. This sequence encodes CSVVLTVEATNEKLFF. The chain has TRBV29-1 and TRBJ1-4; D gene uncertain. The germline CDR1 and CDR2 sequences are SQVTM and ANQGSEA. V lost 4 bases, J lost 0 bases, and 15 bases lay in between. This CDR3 has 16 residues.

The CDR3 sequence: CASSPISREGNQPQHF. In DNA, the CDR3 is TGTGCCAGCAGCCCAATTTCCAGGGAGGGGAATCAGCCCCAGCATTTT. This rearrangement joins TRBV6-2 or TRBV6-3 to TRBJ1-5, with a possible D match to TRBD1 (5 bases). Trimming stripped 6 bases from V and 4 bases from J, with 19 bases between. In germline, CDR1 is MNHEY, CDR2 SVGEGT. This CDR3 is built from 16 residues.

This clonotype was observed a few times. J is TRBJ2-3 and V is TRBV29-1, with D possibly being TRBD1 (5 bases). The CDR3 consists of 12 residues. V lost 4 bases to trimming and J lost 5 bases, with 10 bases between them. Germline loops: CDR1 SQVTM, CDR2 ANQGSEA. In DNA form, the CDR3 reads TGCAGCGTTGTTAGGGGCTTAGATACGCAGTATTTT. This encodes CSVVRGLDTQYF.

This clonotype has a handful of counts. The chain carries TRBV6-2 or TRBV6-3 and TRBJ2-7, with D unclear. Trimming took 6 bases from V and 7 from J, leaving 13 bases between them. The length of the CDR3 is 12 residues. Germline values: CDR1 MNHEY, CDR2 SVGEGT. The CDR3 sequence: CASRAWPLEQYF. The CDR3 DNA reads as TGTGCCAGCAGAGCTTGGCCCTTGGAGCAGTACTTC.

The chain links TRBV25-1 to TRBJ2-5; the D is unclear. Trimming cost V 6 bases and J 0 bases, with 17 bases left between them. CDR3 length: 16 residues. Germline V lookup: CDR1 MGHDK, CDR2 SYGVNS. The DNA for the CDR3 is TGTGCCAGCAGCGGACGAGGTACGAAGTACCAAGAGACCCAGTACTTC. This gives the protein CASSGRGTKYQETQYF.

This chain links TRBV7-9 with TRBJ1-4; maybe TRBD1 (6 bases). Trimming cost V 2 bases and J 6 bases, with 13 bases left between them. The germline CDR1 and CDR2 sequences are SEHNR and FQNEAQ (reference sequence). CDR3 length equals 15 residues. The DNA for the CDR3 is TGTGCCAGCAGCTTAAACAGGGTCAAGGATGAAAAACTGTTTTTT. This translates into CASSLNRVKDEKLFF.

At least ten counts were recorded for this clonotype. V gene TRBV7-2 combines with J gene TRBJ2-1; D is uncertain. This CDR3 comprises 17 residues. The ends were cut back, 5 bases at V and 3 bases at J, with 20 bases in the middle. Germline CDR1 is SGHTA and CDR2 is FQGNSA. The CDR3: CASSPSPLFHRYNEQFF. CDR3 coding DNA: TGTGCCAGCAGCCCATCCCCTCTATTTCACCGCTACAATGAGCAGTTCTTC.

This clonotype has more than one count but fewer than ten. The chain recombines TRBV18 with TRBJ2-1; 8 positions match TRBD1. Trimming at V came to 5 bases and at J to 0 bases, leaving 6 bases not matched to a gene. This CDR3 region has 16 residues. Germline loops: CDR1 KGHSH, CDR2 LQKENI. The CDR3 bases are TGTGCCAGCTCATCCGCCACAGGGGGCTCCTACAATGAGCAGTTCTTC. As protein: CASSSATGGSYNEQFF.